The clone carrying this T cell receptor (beta chain) occurred many times. Its antigen remains unidentified. The time point denotes: pre-sensitization, week 0. As for treatment: therapeutic diphenylcyclopropenone sensitization with weekly scalp DPC. The donor pool consisted of alopecia patients aged 18 to 70 years, considered suitable for DPC. The CDR3 runs to 16 residues. In germline, CDR1 is ENHRY, CDR2 SYGVKD. V was pared by 0 bases and J by 5 bases, with 16 bases between. The data were obtained in a study of human T cells and chemical hapten exposure. Across the study: The scalp of each patient received a weekly diphenylcyclopropenone dose for the full approximately 22-week study. Epicutaneous patch tests delivered 0.01% DPC to the upper back, with evaluation at 6 days. Overall study results and limits: TCRs whose frequency exceeded 1 in 1000 remained the same following DPC sensitization.

TCRdb passed the RACE reads through MiXCR, listing each CDR3 protein once. The table has about 98,000 distinct CDR3 sequences, approximately 10% seen once. The receptor comes from a woman between 55 and 75 years old with alopecia areata. Some clones in this sample may be carry-over from other donors' samples. The sample here was whole blood, taken in connection with sensitization to the hapten diphenylcyclopropenone (DPC). The chain combines TRBV10-3 with TRBJ1-2, with unresolved D. The CDR3 bases are TGTGCCATCAGTGAGTCGTGGTGGAGGGTCGGTTATGGCTACACCTTC. Its protein is CAISESWWRVGYGYTF.